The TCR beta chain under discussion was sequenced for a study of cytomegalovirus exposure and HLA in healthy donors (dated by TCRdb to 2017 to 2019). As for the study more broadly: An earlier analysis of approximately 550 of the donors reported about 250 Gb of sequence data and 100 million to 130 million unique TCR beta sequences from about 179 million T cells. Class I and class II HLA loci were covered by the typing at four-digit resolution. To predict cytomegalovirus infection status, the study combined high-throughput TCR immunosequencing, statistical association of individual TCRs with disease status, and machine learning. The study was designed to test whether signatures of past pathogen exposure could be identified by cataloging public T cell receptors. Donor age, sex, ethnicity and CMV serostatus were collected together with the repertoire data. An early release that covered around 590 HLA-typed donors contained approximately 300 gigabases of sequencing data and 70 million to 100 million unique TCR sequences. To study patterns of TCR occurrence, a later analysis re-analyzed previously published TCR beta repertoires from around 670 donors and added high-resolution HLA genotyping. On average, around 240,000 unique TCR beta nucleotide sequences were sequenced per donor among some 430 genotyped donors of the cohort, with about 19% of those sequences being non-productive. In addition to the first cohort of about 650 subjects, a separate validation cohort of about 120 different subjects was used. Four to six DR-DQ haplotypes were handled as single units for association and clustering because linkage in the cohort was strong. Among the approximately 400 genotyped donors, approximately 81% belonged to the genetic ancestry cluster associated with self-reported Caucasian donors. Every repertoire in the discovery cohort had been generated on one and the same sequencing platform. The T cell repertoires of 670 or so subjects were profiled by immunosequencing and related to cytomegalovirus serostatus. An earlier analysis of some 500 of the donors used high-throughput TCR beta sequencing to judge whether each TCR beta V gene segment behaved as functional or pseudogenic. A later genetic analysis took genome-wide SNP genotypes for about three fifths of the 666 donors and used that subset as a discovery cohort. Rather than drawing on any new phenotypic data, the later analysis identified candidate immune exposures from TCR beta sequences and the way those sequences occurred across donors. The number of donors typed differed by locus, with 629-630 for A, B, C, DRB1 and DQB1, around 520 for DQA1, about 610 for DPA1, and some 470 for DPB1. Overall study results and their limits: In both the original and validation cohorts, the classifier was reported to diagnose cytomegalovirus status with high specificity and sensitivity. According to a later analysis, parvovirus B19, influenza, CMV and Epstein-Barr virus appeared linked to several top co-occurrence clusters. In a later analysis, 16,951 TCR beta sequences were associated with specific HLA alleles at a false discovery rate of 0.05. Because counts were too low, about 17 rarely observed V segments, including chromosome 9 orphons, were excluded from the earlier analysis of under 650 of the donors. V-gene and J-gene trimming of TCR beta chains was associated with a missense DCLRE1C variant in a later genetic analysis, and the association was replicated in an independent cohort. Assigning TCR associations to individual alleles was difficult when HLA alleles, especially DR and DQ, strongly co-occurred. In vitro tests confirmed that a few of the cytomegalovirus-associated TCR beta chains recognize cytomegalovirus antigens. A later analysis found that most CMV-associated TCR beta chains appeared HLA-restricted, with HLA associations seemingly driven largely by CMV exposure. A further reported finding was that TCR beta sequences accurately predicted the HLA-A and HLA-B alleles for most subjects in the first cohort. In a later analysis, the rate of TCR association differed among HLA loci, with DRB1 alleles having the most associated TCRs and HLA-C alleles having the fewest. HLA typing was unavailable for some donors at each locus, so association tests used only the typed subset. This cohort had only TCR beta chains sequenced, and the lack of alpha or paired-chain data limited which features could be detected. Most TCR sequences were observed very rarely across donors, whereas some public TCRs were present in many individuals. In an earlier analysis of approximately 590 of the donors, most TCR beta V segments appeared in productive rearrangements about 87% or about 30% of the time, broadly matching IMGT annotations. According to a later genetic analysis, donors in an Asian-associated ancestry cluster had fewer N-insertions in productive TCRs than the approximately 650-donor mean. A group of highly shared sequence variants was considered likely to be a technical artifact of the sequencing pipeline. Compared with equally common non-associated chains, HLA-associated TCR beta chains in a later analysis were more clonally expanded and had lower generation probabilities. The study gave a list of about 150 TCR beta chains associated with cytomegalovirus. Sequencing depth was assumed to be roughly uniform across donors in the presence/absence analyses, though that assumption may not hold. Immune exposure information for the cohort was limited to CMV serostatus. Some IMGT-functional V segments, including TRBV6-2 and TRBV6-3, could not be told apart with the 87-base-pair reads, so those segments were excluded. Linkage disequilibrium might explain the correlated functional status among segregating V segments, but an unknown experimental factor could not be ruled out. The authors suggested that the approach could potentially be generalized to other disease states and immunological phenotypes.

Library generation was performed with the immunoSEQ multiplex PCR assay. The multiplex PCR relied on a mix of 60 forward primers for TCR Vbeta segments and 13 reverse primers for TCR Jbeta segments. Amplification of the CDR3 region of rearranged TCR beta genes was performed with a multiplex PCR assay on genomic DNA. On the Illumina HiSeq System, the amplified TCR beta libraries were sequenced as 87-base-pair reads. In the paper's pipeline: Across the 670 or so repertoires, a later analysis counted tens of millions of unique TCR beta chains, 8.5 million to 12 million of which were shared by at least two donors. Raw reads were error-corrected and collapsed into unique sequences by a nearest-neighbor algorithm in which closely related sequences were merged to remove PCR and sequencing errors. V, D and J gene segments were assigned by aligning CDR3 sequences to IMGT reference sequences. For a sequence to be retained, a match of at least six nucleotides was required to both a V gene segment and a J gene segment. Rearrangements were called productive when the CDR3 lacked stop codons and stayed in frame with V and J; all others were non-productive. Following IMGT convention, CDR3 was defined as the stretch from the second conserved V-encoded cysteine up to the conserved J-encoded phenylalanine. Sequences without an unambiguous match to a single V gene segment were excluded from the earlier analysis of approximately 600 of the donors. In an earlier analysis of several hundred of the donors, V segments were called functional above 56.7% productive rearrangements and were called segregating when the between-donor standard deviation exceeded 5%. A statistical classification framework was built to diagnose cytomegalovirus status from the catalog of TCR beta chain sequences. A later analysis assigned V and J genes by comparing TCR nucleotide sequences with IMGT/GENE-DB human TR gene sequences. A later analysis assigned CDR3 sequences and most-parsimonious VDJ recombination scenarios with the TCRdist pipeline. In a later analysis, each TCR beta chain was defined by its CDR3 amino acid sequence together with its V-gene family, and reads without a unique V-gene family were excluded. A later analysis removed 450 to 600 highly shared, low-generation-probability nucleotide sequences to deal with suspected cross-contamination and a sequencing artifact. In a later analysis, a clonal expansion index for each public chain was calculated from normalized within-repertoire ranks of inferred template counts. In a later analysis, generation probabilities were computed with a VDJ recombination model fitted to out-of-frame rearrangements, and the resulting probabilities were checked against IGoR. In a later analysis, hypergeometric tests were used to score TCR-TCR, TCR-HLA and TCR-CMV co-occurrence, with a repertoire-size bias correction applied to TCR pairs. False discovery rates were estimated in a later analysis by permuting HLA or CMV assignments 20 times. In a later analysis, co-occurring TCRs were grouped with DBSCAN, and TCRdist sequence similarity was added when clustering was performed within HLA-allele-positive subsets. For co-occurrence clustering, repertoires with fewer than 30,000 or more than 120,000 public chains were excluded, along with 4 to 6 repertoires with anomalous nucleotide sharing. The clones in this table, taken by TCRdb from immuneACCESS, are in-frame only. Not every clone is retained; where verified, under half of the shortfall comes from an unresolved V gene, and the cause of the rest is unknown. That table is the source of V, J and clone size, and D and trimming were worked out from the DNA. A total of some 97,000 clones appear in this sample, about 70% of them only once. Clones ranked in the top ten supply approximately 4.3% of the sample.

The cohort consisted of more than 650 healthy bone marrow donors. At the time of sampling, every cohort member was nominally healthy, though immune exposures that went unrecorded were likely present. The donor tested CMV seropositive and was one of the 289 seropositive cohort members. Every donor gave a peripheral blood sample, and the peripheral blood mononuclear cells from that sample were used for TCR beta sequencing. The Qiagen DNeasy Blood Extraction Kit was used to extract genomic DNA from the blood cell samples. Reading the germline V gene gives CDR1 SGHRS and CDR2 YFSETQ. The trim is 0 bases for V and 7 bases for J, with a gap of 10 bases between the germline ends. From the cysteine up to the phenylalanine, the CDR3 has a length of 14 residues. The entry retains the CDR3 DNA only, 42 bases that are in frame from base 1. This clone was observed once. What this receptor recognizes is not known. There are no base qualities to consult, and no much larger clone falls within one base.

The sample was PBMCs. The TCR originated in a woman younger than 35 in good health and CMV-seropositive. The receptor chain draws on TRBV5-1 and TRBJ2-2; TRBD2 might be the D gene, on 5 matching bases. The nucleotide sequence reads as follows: TGCGCCAGCAGCTTGGCCTCGGGGAACGGGGAGCTGTTTTTT. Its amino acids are CASSLASGNGELFF.